This T cell receptor beta chain was identified in a study of post-analysis software for immune sequencing data. The TCR beta cDNA libraries carried unique molecular identifiers. TCRdb re-analysed the PCR reads in MiXCR, keeping a single row per CDR3 protein. The sample yields more than 500,000 distinct CDR3 sequences, roughly 34% seen once. The specimen was blood. The source is a girl aged 2-17 years with multiple sclerosis.

CDR3 sequence reads: CASSELRRSAETQYF. In DNA form, the CDR3 reads TGTGCCAGCAGCGAGCTTCGGAGGTCAGCGGAGACCCAGTACTTC. J is TRBJ2-5 and V is TRBV7-9, with a possible D match to TRBD2 (5 bases). The V gene lost 5 bases and the J gene lost 5 bases, with 18 bases spanning the gap. Germline CDR1 and CDR2: SEHNR and FQNEAQ (reference sequence). CDR3 size: 15 residues.